Listed below are T cell receptor beta chains from one sample, sequenced in a study of blood T cell repertoires in COVID-19. Assay used: immunoSEQ multiplex PCR; TCRdb lists only in-frame clones, some missing. The sample shows 200,000 to 250,000 clones, about nine tenths of them seen only once. The sample consisted of PBMCs or T cells enriched from blood (not recorded which). These receptor sequences come from a man aged 30 to 45 in a cohort exposed to, infected with or recovered from COVID-19 (not recorded which). CDR3s leave out the opening cysteine and the closing phenylalanine or tryptophan.

V gene	CDR3 protein
TRBV9	ASSVDGRRGQGNEQF
TRBV9	ASSTSPNYEQY
TRBV28	ASSFGQRYGYT
TRBV24-1	ATSDFTGSPNQPQH
TRBV7-9	ASSLGIGKGSGANVLT
TRBV6-2/TRBV6-3	ASSLGIDRYQETQY
TRBV10-1	ASRLGQKDAEAF
TRBV9	ASRSGGGTDTQY
TRBV20-1	SPTYNEQF
TRBV29-1	SSRTGQGYGYT
TRBV27	ASSFGTWNSPLH
TRBV5-1	ASSLDSQSSGANVLT
TRBV9	ASSTGGLETQY
TRBV7-8	ASRLRTSGSSYNEQF
TRBV19	ASQYIAAAGNGYGYT
TRBV30	AWSGGGSRHEQF
TRBV28	ASVRGGDTEAF
TRBV3-1/TRBV3-2	ASSPFGGSSGANVLT
TRBV27	ASSLGGGGRGGEQY
TRBV3-1/TRBV3-2	ASSPEGLSGQPQH
TRBV27	ASSSTPSNEKLF
TRBV9	ASSVGAGGPHEQY
TRBV7-2	ASSFRGDSLDQPQH
TRBV3-1/TRBV3-2	ASSRGQVGYEQY
TRBV19	ASSVRVNEQF
TRBV6-5	ASSIQGRNQPQH
TRBV28	ASSLVRGNYGYT
TRBV9	ASSVAQGGEQY
TRBV7-2	ASSLGGNSYEQY
TRBV7-6	ASSPGLAGGGDTQY
TRBV5-1	ASSFGFTGAGTDTQY
TRBV28	ASGLGNTEAF
TRBV5-1	ASNDPDGDYGYT
TRBV15	ATSRDGTGGIDTQY
TRBV27	ASSSGQGPPEQY
TRBV6-4	ASREVGSTLNEQF
TRBV6-5	ASSYYGTSGYNEQF
TRBV13	ASSSGQGFDEQY
TRBV4-2	ASSQEAGQGVYEQY
TRBV4-2	ASSPLWQGANTEAF
TRBV7-9	ASTALDGANVLT
TRBV11-2	ASSPDSPPNEQF
TRBV9	ASSVEASGSHEQY
TRBV28	ASSLGAGTGESNYGYT
TRBV28	ASNPPQGKGNTIY
TRBV7-2	ASSLGLAGGFSPYEQY
TRBV7-2	ASSLSTGITEAF
TRBV7-9	ASSSHLGPDTQY